Following are 17 T cell receptor beta chains from one sample sequenced in a study of OX40 agonist ivuxolimab in advanced cancers. The method was immunoSEQ multiplex PCR; TCRdb's version includes in-frame clones alone and lacks a portion of them. The sample shows about 76,000 clones, approximately 87% of them seen only once. The sequences come from CD4+ or CD8+ T cells sorted from blood, collected in a trial of the OX40 agonist ivuxolimab. Every receptor here comes from an adult with an advanced solid tumor such as melanoma, head and neck, liver or kidney cancer.

The chain uses TRBV5-8 and TRBJ2-2; D possibly corresponds to TRBD1 (6 bases). Between the trimmed V and J ends, which lost 5 bases and 5 bases, there was a span of 10 bases. The CDR3 length is 13 residues. Germline CDR1 reads SGHTS; CDR2 reads YDEGEE. Here the CDR3 reads CASRGRGTGELFF. The CDR3 region has the DNA TGTGCCAGCAGGGGAAGGGGGACCGGGGAGCTGTTTTTT.

This rearrangement joins TRBV18 to TRBJ2-1, with a weak D call TRBD1 (6 bases). The CDR3 is made up of 13 amino acids. The V and J ends lost 4 bases and 13 bases respectively, with 17 bases between them. The germline CDR1 and CDR2 sequences are KGHSH and LQKENI. The CDR3 sequence is CASSQDSILSQFF. In DNA, the CDR3 is TGTGCCAGCTCACAGGACAGCATCCTTTCACAGTTCTTC.

This chain connects TRBV6-5 to TRBJ1-1; possible D gene TRBD1, 5 bases. CDR1 is MNHEY and CDR2 is SVGAGI in the germline V gene. V was cut by 2 bases and J by 10 bases, with 8 bases left in between. CDR3 length equals 11 residues. The CDR3 sequence: CASSYEGRAFF. DNA of the CDR3: TGTGCCAGCAGTTACGAGGGGCGAGCTTTCTTT.

This clone has a handful of counts. V usage is TRBV11-2 and J usage is TRBJ2-5; 7 bases match TRBD2. This CDR3 has 16 residues. The germline V gene encodes CDR1 SGHAT and CDR2 FQNNGV. The trim removed 1 base at V and 5 bases at J, leaving 10 bases unmatched. The CDR3 DNA reads TGTGCCAGCAGCTTAGTGATTAGCGGGCCTGGGGAGACCCAGTACTTC. Translation gives CASSLVISGPGETQYF.

The sample holds one count of this clone. The CDR3, as DNA: TGTGCCAGCAGCGTCACAATTGGGACAGGGTACTACGAGCAGTACTTC. It translates to CASSVTIGTGYYEQYF. J is TRBJ2-7 and V is TRBV7-8; 9 bases line up with TRBD1. The CDR3 loop spans 16 amino acids. J lost 3 bases, V lost 5 bases, and 11 bases had no gene match. Looked up from germline, CDR1 is SGHVS and CDR2 is FQNEAQ.

This clone was observed a single time. CDR3 region: CASSPWGLAGGGEQFF. CDR3 sequence (DNA): TGTGCCAGCAGCCCATGGGGACTAGCGGGAGGAGGGGAGCAGTTCTTC. The chain links TRBV14 to TRBJ2-1; 15 bases match TRBD2. Trimming took 4 bases from V and 10 from J; bases not matched to a gene: 8. The CDR3 consists of 16 residues. Germline values: CDR1 SGHDN, CDR2 FVKESK.

The V gene is TRBV6-1, the J gene TRBJ2-7; D is possibly TRBD1 (5 bases). Trimming took 10 bases from V and 6 from J, leaving 19 bases between them. In germline, CDR1 is MNHNS, CDR2 SASEGT. CDR3 size: 13 residues. CDR3 loop: CATSPRGPAEQYF. CDR3 coding DNA: TGTGCCACCTCCCCTAGGGGCCCGGCCGAGCAGTACTTC.

The chain is built from TRBV29-1 and TRBJ2-5; D not resolved. Germline CDR1 and CDR2: SQVTM and ANQGSEA. The CDR3 totals 12 residues. Deletions cut 2 bases from V and 7 bases from J, with 11 bases between. Here the CDR3 reads CSVEKFTPTQYF. CDR3 nucleotides: TGCAGCGTTGAAAAATTTACCCCGACCCAGTACTTC.

V is TRBV7-9 and J is TRBJ1-1, with D possibly TRBD1 on 6 matching bases. The CDR3 is 14 amino acids. Trimming removed 6 bases from V and 1 base from J, with 12 bases in between. The germline V gene encodes CDR1 SEHNR and CDR2 FQNEAQ (reference sequence). Here the CDR3 DNA reads TGTGCCAGCAGAAGAGACAGGACGAACACTGAAGCTTTCTTT. Its protein is CASRRDRTNTEAFF.

The rearrangement joins TRBV7-9 to TRBJ2-5; D might be TRBD1 (7 bases). The V end lost 1 base, the J end lost 1 base, and 16 bases lay between the germline ends. This CDR3 has 17 amino acids. CDR1 is SEHNR, CDR2 FQNEAQ, per germline (reference sequence). The CDR3 region is CASSLGTGLPFQETQYF. CDR3 DNA sequence: TGTGCCAGCAGCTTAGGGACAGGACTACCTTTCCAAGAGACCCAGTACTTC.

CDR3 amino acids: CAISTNDRGSHYGYTF. The DNA for the CDR3 is TGTGCCATCAGCACGAACGACAGGGGCTCCCACTATGGCTACACCTTC. The chain combines TRBV10-3 with TRBJ1-2, with 8 bases matching TRBD1. CDR1 is ENHRY, CDR2 SYGVKD, per germline. V shed 6 bases, J shed 3 bases, and the junction held 12 bases outside the gene matches. This CDR3 has 16 residues.

The chain recombines TRBV28 with TRBJ2-5; the D gene is possibly TRBD2 (6 bases). Trimming removed 8 bases at V and 5 bases at J, with 15 bases between. Per the germline V gene, CDR1 is MDHEN and CDR2 is SYDVKM. There are 13 residues in the CDR3. CDR3 DNA sequence: TGTGCCAGCGGTCCGGGAGTCGGGGAGACCCAGTACTTC. Amino acid sequence: CASGPGVGETQYF.

J is TRBJ1-6 and V is TRBV30; no reliable D call. From germline, CDR1 is GTSNPN and CDR2 SVGIG (reference sequence). This CDR3 contains 17 residues. V lost 3 bases, J lost 10 bases, and 25 bases lay in between. The CDR3 loop reads CAWSARGQSELGSPLHF. The CDR3 nucleotides are TGTGCCTGGAGCGCACGTGGGCAGTCGGAGTTAGGCTCACCCCTCCACTTT.

The rearrangement uses TRBV27 and TRBJ2-7, with 9 bases identical to TRBD1. Losses at the gene ends were 9 bases for V and 5 bases for J; bases not matched to a gene: 14. This CDR3 is built from 15 residues. Per germline, CDR1 MNHEY and CDR2 SMNVEV (reference sequence). The CDR3 bases are TGTGCCAGTTATCCCTCGGACAGGGGTGGGAACGAGCAGTACTTC. It specifies CASYPSDRGGNEQYF.

A single count supports this clone. The chain joins TRBV5-1 to TRBJ2-1; the D gene is possibly TRBD1 (5 bases). This CDR3 is built from 14 residues. Trimming shortened V by 1 base and J by 6 bases, and 11 bases separated the two germline ends. The V gene's germline CDR1 is SGHRS and CDR2 YFSETQ. CDR3 DNA sequence: TGCGCCAGCAGCTTGACTGGGGCCGGCAATGAGCAGTTCTTC. It yields the protein CASSLTGAGNEQFF.

A few counts support this clone. The chain carries TRBV4-3 and TRBJ2-1; D ambiguous. The germline gives CDR1 LGHNA, CDR2 YSLEER. CDR3 length equals 13 residues. V lost 4 bases, J lost 5 bases, and 9 bases lay in between. As DNA, the CDR3 is TGCGCCAGCAGCCTGAACACACACAATGAGCAGTTCTTC. Protein product: CASSLNTHNEQFF.

This sequence joins TRBV6-5 and TRBJ1-2, with 8 positions matching TRBD1. V dropped 5 bases and J dropped 8; count of bases not matched to a gene: 4. CDR1 MNHEY and CDR2 SVGAGI come from the germline V gene. CDR3 size: 12 residues. CDR3 bases: TGTGCCAGCAGTGTGTCAGGGGGCGGCTACACCTTC. This encodes CASSVSGGGYTF.